This TCR beta chain was recovered during a study of T cell changes during pregnancy in multiple sclerosis. Profiling relied on immunoSEQ multiplex PCR, and the TCRdb table lists in-frame clones only, not all of them. Here the sample spans some 70,000 clones, almost 90% being singletons. Trimming at V came to 3 bases and at J to 4 bases, leaving 5 bases not matched to a gene. This CDR3 spans 15 amino acids. Germline lookup yields CDR1 MNHEY and CDR2 SMNVEV (reference sequence). The chain combines TRBV27 with TRBJ2-5, with TRBD1 matching 10 bases. Sequences were derived from peripheral blood, sampled after pregnancy. The receptor's source is a female donor in good health, enrolled as a control in a pregnancy study. CDR3: CASSFSGTGVETQYF. CDR3 nucleotide sequence: TGTGCCAGCAGTTTCTCCGGGACAGGGGTAGAGACCCAGTACTTC.